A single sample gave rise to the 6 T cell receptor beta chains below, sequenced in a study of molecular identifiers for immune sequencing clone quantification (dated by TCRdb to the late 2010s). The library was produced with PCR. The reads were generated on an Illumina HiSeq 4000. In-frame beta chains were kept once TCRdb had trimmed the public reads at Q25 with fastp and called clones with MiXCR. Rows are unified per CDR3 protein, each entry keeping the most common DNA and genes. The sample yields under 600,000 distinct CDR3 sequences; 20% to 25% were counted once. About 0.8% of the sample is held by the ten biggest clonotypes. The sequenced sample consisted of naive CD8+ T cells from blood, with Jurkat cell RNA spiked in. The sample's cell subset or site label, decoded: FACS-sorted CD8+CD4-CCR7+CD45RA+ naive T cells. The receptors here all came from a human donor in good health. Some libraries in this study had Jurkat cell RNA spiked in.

The CDR3 spells CASSTRGRYGEQFF. As DNA, the CDR3 is TGTGCCAGCAGCACCAGGGGACGGTATGGTGAGCAGTTCTTC. This chain links TRBV27 with TRBJ2-1; a possible D gene is TRBD1 (6 bases). Germline CDR1 MNHEY, CDR2 SMNVEV (reference sequence). CDR3 size: 14 residues. Trimming took off 6 bases at V and 9 bases at J, with 18 bases between the two ends.

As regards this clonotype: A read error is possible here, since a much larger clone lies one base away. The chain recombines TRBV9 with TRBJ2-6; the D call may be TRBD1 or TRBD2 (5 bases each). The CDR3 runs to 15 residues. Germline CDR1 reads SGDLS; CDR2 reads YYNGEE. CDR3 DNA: TGTGCCAGCACCGCCAGTTACTCCGGGGCCAACGTCCTGGCTTTC. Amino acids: CASTASYSGANVLAF.

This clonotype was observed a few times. The CDR3 reads CASSIGQGLAYEQYF. In DNA form, the CDR3 reads TGTGCCAGTAGTATTGGACAGGGGCTTGCCTACGAGCAGTACTTC. V usage is TRBV19 and J usage is TRBJ2-7; 9 nucleotides agree with TRBD1. V trimming: 3 bases; J trimming: 2 bases; junction bases outside the gene matches: 5. The CDR3 is 15 residues long. Per the germline V gene, CDR1 is LNHDA and CDR2 is SQIVND (reference sequence).

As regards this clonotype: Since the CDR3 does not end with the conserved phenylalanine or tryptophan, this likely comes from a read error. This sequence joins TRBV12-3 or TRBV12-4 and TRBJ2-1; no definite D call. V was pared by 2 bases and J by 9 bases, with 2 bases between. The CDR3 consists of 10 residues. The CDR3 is CASSLCEQFS. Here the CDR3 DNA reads TGTGCCAGCAGTTTATGTGAGCAGTTCTCC.

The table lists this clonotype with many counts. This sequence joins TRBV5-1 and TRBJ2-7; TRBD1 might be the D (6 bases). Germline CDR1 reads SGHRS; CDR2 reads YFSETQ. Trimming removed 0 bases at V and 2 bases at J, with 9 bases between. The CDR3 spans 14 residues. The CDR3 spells CASSLGAGAYEQYF. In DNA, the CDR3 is TGCGCCAGCAGCTTGGGCGCAGGGGCCTACGAGCAGTACTTC. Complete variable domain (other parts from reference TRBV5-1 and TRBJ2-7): KAGVTQTPRYLIKTRGQQVTLSCSPISGHRSVSWYQQTPGQGLQFLFEYFSETQRNKGNFPGRFSGRQFSNSRSEMNVSTLELGDSALYLCASSLGAGAYEQYFGPGTRLTVT.

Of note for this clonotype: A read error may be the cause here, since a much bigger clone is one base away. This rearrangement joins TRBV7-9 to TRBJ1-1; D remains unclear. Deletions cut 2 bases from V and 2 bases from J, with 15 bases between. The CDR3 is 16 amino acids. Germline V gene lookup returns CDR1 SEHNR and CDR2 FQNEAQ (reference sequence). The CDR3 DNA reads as TGTGCCAGCAGCTTAACCTACCCCAGGCAAAACACTGAAGCTTTCTTT. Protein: CASSLTYPRQNTEAFF.